One and the same sample provided the 32 T cell receptor beta chains below, sequenced in a study of Graves' ophthalmopathy and Graves' hyperthyroidism. Amplifying from RNA transcripts, the study obtained TCR beta CDR3 regions. The first round was an RT-PCR with HTBI primers, and the second round was a multiplex PCR. TCRdb re-derived calls from the multiplex PCR reads in MiXCR, one entry per CDR3 protein. The top ten hold roughly 7.4% of the sample, which has about 620,000 distinct CDR3 sequences, 22% seen once. The source material was peripheral blood. These receptors came from a woman under 30 with stable Graves' hyperthyroidism. Some clones in this sample may be carry-over from other donors' samples.

This chain connects TRBV3-1 to TRBJ2-7, with D perhaps TRBD2 (6 bases). V lost 1 base, J lost 1 base, and 17 bases lay in between. The CDR3 totals 17 residues. The germline gives CDR1 LGHDT, CDR2 YNNKEL (reference sequence). CDR3 region: CASSQVGRGIRSYEQYF. CDR3 DNA: TGTGCCAGCAGCCAAGTCGGTCGGGGGATAAGGTCCTACGAGCAGTACTTC.

V is TRBV20-1 and J is TRBJ2-6, with a possible D match to TRBD2 (6 bases). The CDR3 is 16 amino acids. Trimming removed 0 bases at V and 2 bases at J, with 11 bases between. Looked up from germline, CDR1 is DFQATT and CDR2 is SNEGSKA (reference sequence). The CDR3 sequence: CSAREPGGAGANVLTF. In DNA form, the CDR3 reads TGCAGTGCTAGAGAGCCAGGAGGGGCTGGGGCCAACGTCCTGACTTTC.

V gene TRBV6-1 combines with J gene TRBJ1-2; weak D call: TRBD1 (5 bases). The CDR3 extends over 14 amino acids. V was trimmed by 1 base and J by 4 bases, leaving 10 bases between them. Germline assignment: CDR1 MNHNS and CDR2 SASEGT. The CDR3 nucleotides read TGTGCCAGCAGTGAAGACAGGTTGGGCTATGGCTACACCTTC. Translation gives CASSEDRLGYGYTF.

CDR3 amino acids: CASSLSKGRAAYEQYF. CDR3 DNA: TGTGCCAGCAGTTTAAGTAAAGGGCGGGCCGCCTACGAGCAGTACTTC. V and J are TRBV28 and TRBJ2-7; a possible D gene is TRBD2 (5 bases). The germline gives CDR1 MDHEN, CDR2 SYDVKM. The V end was cut by 2 bases, the J end by 2 bases, with 16 bases between. The CDR3 extends over 16 amino acids.

This clonotype has just one count. The chain has TRBV6-1 and TRBJ1-2; a weak D match, TRBD1 (6 bases). The V end was cut by 4 bases, the J end by 4 bases, with 22 bases between. Germline loops: CDR1 MNHNS, CDR2 SASEGT. The length of the CDR3 is 17 residues. The chain's CDR3 is CASSAFGGPTILYGYTF. CDR3 coding DNA: TGTGCCAGCAGTGCTTTTGGGGGGCCCACCATTCTCTATGGCTACACCTTC.

This clonotype came up many times. J is TRBJ1-1 and V is TRBV24-1, with TRBD1 identical over 10 bases. This CDR3 contains 13 residues. V shed 7 bases and J 7 bases; nucleotides not matched to a gene: 5. In germline, CDR1 is KGHDR, CDR2 SFDVKD. The CDR3 DNA reads TGTGCCACCAGGGGACAGGGGCCGCGTGAAGCTTTCTTT. This encodes CATRGQGPREAFF.

The rearrangement uses TRBV6-1 and TRBJ1-2; no clear D. This CDR3 contains 13 residues. Looked up from germline, CDR1 is MNHNS and CDR2 is SASEGT. V was trimmed by 0 bases and J by 13 bases, leaving 15 bases between them. The CDR3: CASSEAAKVAVTF. The CDR3 DNA reads TGTGCCAGCAGTGAAGCGGCGAAAGTGGCGGTCACCTTC.

This clonotype has more than one count but fewer than ten. The chain combines TRBV25-1 with TRBJ1-5, with a possible D match to TRBD1 (6 bases). Germline lookup yields CDR1 MGHDK and CDR2 SYGVNS. V was pared by 10 bases and J by 4 bases, with 8 bases between. CDR3 length: 11 amino acids. The CDR3: CAKRGNQPQHF. In DNA form, the CDR3 reads TGTGCCAAAAGGGGGAATCAGCCCCAGCATTTT.

This clonotype was recorded only once. The rearrangement uses TRBV20-1 and TRBJ2-5; TRBD1 agrees at 8 bases. The CDR3 runs 15 residues. Germline CDR1 DFQATT, CDR2 SNEGSKA (reference sequence). V lost 3 bases to trimming and J lost 0 bases; unmatched junction nucleotides: 6. The DNA for the CDR3 is TGCAGTGCTAGTACAGGGGGACCGTACCAAGAGACCCAGTACTTC. Translation gives CSASTGGPYQETQYF.

This clonotype was counted ten times or more. The chain carries TRBV19 and TRBJ1-5; D is uncertain. The CDR3 extends over 13 amino acids. In germline, CDR1 is LNHDA, CDR2 SQIVND (reference sequence). The V end was cut by 2 bases, the J end by 1 base, with 3 bases between. The CDR3 loop reads CASSIQSNQPQHF. The CDR3 coding sequence is TGTGCCAGTAGTATACAGAGCAATCAGCCCCAGCATTTT.

This clonotype was seen at least ten times. This rearrangement joins TRBV20-1 to TRBJ1-1; D is possibly TRBD1 (6 bases). CDR1 and CDR2 from the germline V gene are DFQATT and SNEGSKA (reference sequence). V shed 0 bases and J shed 0 bases, with 14 bases lying between them. This CDR3 is 16 amino acids long. The DNA for the CDR3 is TGCAGTGCTAGAGATTACCCAGGGGTTTTGAACACTGAAGCTTTCTTT. Amino acid sequence: CSARDYPGVLNTEAFF.

Turning to this clonotype: Because the CDR3's place on the DNA is in doubt, the DNA is left out and the CDR3 is given as listed by TCRdb. The J gene is TRBJ2-5, the V gene TRBV15; the D call in the table, TRBD2, was not verified against the DNA. The CDR3 length equals 18 residues, ends included. Germline values: CDR1 LNHNV, CDR2 YYDKDF (reference sequence). The chain's CDR3 is CATSCASSLAGWRETQYF.

Points on this clonotype: This may arise from a read error, as a much more abundant clone is one base away. The CDR3 sequence is CASRPGQGPGGELCF. The CDR3 DNA reads as TGTGCCAGCAGACCGGGACAGGGGCCTGGCGGGGAGCTGTGTTTT. The chain uses TRBV6-1 and TRBJ2-2; 10 nucleotides agree with TRBD1. The germline V gene has CDR1 MNHNS and CDR2 SASEGT. The CDR3 has 15 amino acids.

This clonotype was seen at least ten times. This chain uses TRBV6-1 with TRBJ2-7; the match to TRBD2 covers 8 bases. Germline CDR1 MNHNS, CDR2 SASEGT. The J segment lost 2 bases and the V segment lost 10 bases, leaving 10 bases of the junction unmatched. The CDR3 length is 14 residues. CDR3 loop: CATIAGGCTYEQYF. CDR3 DNA sequence: TGTGCCACAATCGCGGGGGGCTGCACCTACGAGCAGTACTTC.

This clonotype came up many times. The genes are TRBV15 and TRBJ1-1; D not certain. This CDR3 has 14 residues. The germline V gene has CDR1 LNHNV and CDR2 YYDKDF (reference sequence). V gave up 0 bases and J gave up 1 base, with 6 bases separating them. DNA of the CDR3: TGTGCCACCAGCAGAGATGTAACGAACACTGAAGCTTTCTTT. Protein sequence: CATSRDVTNTEAFF.

This clonotype was seen ten or more times. The chain links TRBV4-1 to TRBJ1-2; maybe TRBD1 (6 bases). The CDR3 extends over 15 amino acids. Germline V lookup: CDR1 MGHRA, CDR2 YSYEKL. The V gene lost 2 bases and the J gene lost 4 bases, with 14 bases spanning the gap. The CDR3 DNA sequence: TGCGCCAGCAGCCAACAACAGGGTGGAAGCTATGGCTACACCTTC. Translation: CASSQQQGGSYGYTF.

This chain joins TRBV5-1 and TRBJ2-1, with 7 bases that match TRBD1. Trimming at V came to 3 bases and at J to 3 bases, leaving 6 bases not matched to a gene. Germline values: CDR1 SGHRS, CDR2 YFSETQ. The CDR3 length is 15 residues. CDR3 sequence reads: CASSYTGTDYNEQFF. DNA for the CDR3: TGCGCCAGCAGCTACACCGGGACAGACTACAATGAGCAGTTCTTC.

This clonotype has just a few counts. The chain is built from TRBV24-1 and TRBJ2-5; 16 nucleotides agree with TRBD2. Germline loops: CDR1 KGHDR, CDR2 SFDVKD. Trimming cost V 4 bases and J 1 base; bases outside gene matches: 5. The CDR3 is made up of 18 amino acids. The DNA of the CDR3 is TGTGCCACCAGTGACCCGGGACTAGCGGGGGGGCGCCAAGAGACCCAGTACTTC. It is translated as CATSDPGLAGGRQETQYF.

The table lists this clonotype with many counts. The V gene is TRBV5-1, the J gene TRBJ1-1; 7 bases match TRBD1. V trimming: 0 bases; J trimming: 5 bases; junction bases outside the gene matches: 7. Germline assignment: CDR1 SGHRS and CDR2 YFSETQ. The CDR3 covers 15 residues. CDR3 sequence reads: CASSLVGQTGTEAFF. The CDR3 bases are TGCGCCAGCAGCTTGGTGGGACAGACGGGGACTGAAGCTTTCTTT.

This clonotype was observed many times. The V gene is TRBV30, the J gene TRBJ1-5; D not resolved. V lost 3 bases and J 9 bases, leaving 18 bases between the germline ends. Germline loops: CDR1 GTSNPN, CDR2 SVGIG (reference sequence). This CDR3 contains 14 residues. This chain's CDR3 is CAWSGVSGEVPQHF. DNA of the CDR3: TGTGCCTGGAGCGGGGTTTCGGGCGAGGTGCCCCAGCATTTT.

Ten or more counts support this clonotype. The chain links TRBV15 to TRBJ2-5; TRBD2 matches 9 bases. The V segment lost 10 bases and the J segment 2 bases; nucleotides outside the gene matches: 5. The CDR3 loop spans 13 amino acids. In germline, CDR1 is LNHNV, CDR2 YYDKDF (reference sequence). CDR3 coding DNA: TGTGCCAGCATGCGGGGGGGGCAAGAGACCCAGTACTTC. Protein sequence: CASMRGGQETQYF.

This clonotype was seen many times. The genes are TRBV4-2 and TRBJ1-6; maybe TRBD1 (5 bases). Trimming shortened V by 0 bases and J by 10 bases, and 16 bases separated the two germline ends. The CDR3 spans 16 residues. The germline V gene has CDR1 LGHNA and CDR2 YNFKEQ. CDR3: CASSQDGGQGRSPLHF. The DNA for the CDR3 is TGTGCCAGCAGCCAAGATGGAGGGCAGGGTCGGTCACCCCTCCACTTT.

Notes on this clonotype: A read error may produce the germline difference seen at one junction end. V and J are TRBV27 and TRBJ2-7; no definite D call. CDR3 length equals 15 residues. The germline CDR1 and CDR2 sequences are MNHEY and SMNVEV (reference sequence). In DNA form, the CDR3 reads TGTGCCAGCATTTTATTTTCCGATTCGCCAAACGAGCAGTACTTC. Translation: CASILFSDSPNEQYF.

The chain has TRBV29-1 and TRBJ2-5; perhaps TRBD2 as D (6 bases). CDR3 length: 13 residues. V lost 4 bases, J lost 2 bases, and 11 bases lay in between. The germline CDR1 and CDR2 sequences are SQVTM and ANQGSEA. The CDR3 nucleotides read TGCAGCGTTGGACCGGGACTTCAAGAGACCCAGTACTTC. It yields the protein CSVGPGLQETQYF.

This clonotype appeared many times. The chain recombines TRBV6-5 with TRBJ2-3; maybe TRBD1 (5 bases). Germline V gene sequence: CDR1 MNHEY, CDR2 SVGAGI. V was cut by 0 bases and J by 1 base, with 8 bases left in between. The CDR3 totals 15 residues. The CDR3 protein is CASSYSVRGTDTQYF. The CDR3 DNA reads TGTGCCAGCAGTTACTCGGTCAGGGGCACAGATACGCAGTATTTT.

The rearrangement links TRBV28 to TRBJ1-2; 10 bases are shared with TRBD1. Germline V gives CDR1 MDHEN, CDR2 SYDVKM. The CDR3 totals 15 residues. The trim removed 3 bases at V and 7 bases at J, leaving 8 bases unmatched. CDR3 residues: CASSFSDRTGGGYTF. CDR3 bases: TGTGCCAGCAGTTTTTCAGACCGGACAGGGGGTGGCTACACCTTC.

The chain is built from TRBV6-5 and TRBJ1-5, with TRBD1 identical over 8 bases. V was clipped by 4 bases and J by 1 base; unmatched bases: 6. Germline-derived CDR1 and CDR2 are MNHEY and SVGAGI. This CDR3 spans 16 amino acids. In nucleotides, the CDR3 is TGTGCCAGCAGTTCTTTAGACAGGGGAAGCAATCAGCCCCAGCATTTT. It specifies CASSSLDRGSNQPQHF.

This chain connects TRBV20-1 to TRBJ2-5; D gene ambiguous. Trimming stripped 6 bases from V and 5 bases from J, with 16 bases between. CDR1 and CDR2 from the germline V gene are DFQATT and SNEGSKA (reference sequence). This CDR3 has 13 amino acids. CDR3 coding DNA: TGCAGTGCCGAGGACGGGTTCGGGGAGACCCAGTACTTC. Its translation: CSAEDGFGETQYF.

This clonotype has ten or more counts. The chain is built from TRBV3-1 and TRBJ2-5; D is undetermined. This CDR3 has 14 amino acids. Germline CDR1 and CDR2: LGHDT and YNNKEL (reference sequence). Deletions cut 0 bases from V and 7 bases from J, with 12 bases between. CDR3 loop: CASSQDLGSGTQYF. CDR3 DNA: TGTGCCAGCAGCCAAGATCTAGGGTCCGGGACCCAGTACTTC.

This clonotype occurred a few times. The chain combines TRBV3-1 with TRBJ1-5; D is unclear. CDR3 length equals 14 residues. Trimming pared 3 bases from V and 2 bases from J, leaving 8 bases between. Germline CDR1 reads LGHDT; CDR2 reads YNNKEL (reference sequence). This chain's CDR3 is CASSHELGNQPQHF. CDR3 nucleotide sequence: TGTGCCAGCAGCCACGAGTTAGGCAATCAGCCCCAGCATTTT. Variable domain in full (rest from reference TRBV3-1 and TRBJ1-5): DTAVSQTPKYLVTQMGNDKSIKCEQNLGHDTMYWYKQDSKKFLKIMFSYNNKELIINETVPNRFSPKSPDKAHLNLHINSLELGDSAVYFCASSHELGNQPQHFGDGTRLSIL.

In this sample, this clonotype turned up many times. The J gene is TRBJ1-5, the V gene TRBV4-1; D remains ambiguous. Germline V gives CDR1 MGHRA, CDR2 YSYEKL. The CDR3 covers 15 residues. Trimming shortened V by 4 bases and J by 7 bases, and 17 bases separated the two germline ends. The CDR3 loop reads CASSPPRPGGQPQHF. CDR3 DNA sequence: TGCGCCAGCAGCCCCCCACGGCCGGGAGGGCAGCCCCAGCATTTT.

J is TRBJ2-2 and V is TRBV28; the match to TRBD2 covers 9 bases. From germline, CDR1 is MDHEN and CDR2 SYDVKM. The trim removed 3 bases at V and 5 bases at J, leaving 4 bases unmatched. The CDR3 extends over 15 amino acids. As DNA, the CDR3 is TGTGCCAGCAGTTTGGGCGGGAGGGAGACCGGGGAGCTGTTTTTT. This codes for CASSLGGRETGELFF.